The 32 T cell receptor beta chains below were found in one sample sequenced in a study of blood T cells in healthy people across ages. For the second PCR, which ran for about 7 to 12 cycles, a sample-barcoded 5' primer and a J-beta primer mix were used. MiXCR, run by TCRdb on the 5' RACE reads, gives a single entry per CDR3 protein. The sample holds hundreds of thousands of distinct CDR3 sequences, just under 25% seen once. These data are also associated with another study on T cells of mothers and their children.

Sequencing used blood. These receptors all stem from a boy under 18 in good health.

The chain uses TRBV29-1 and TRBJ2-1; TRBD2 matches 9 bases. The V gene end was trimmed by 4 bases and the J gene end by 1 base; junction bases not matched to a gene: 8. The length of the CDR3 is 16 residues. Looked up from germline, CDR1 is SQVTM and CDR2 is ANQGSEA. CDR3 region: CSVVVGGRGSYNEQFF. The CDR3, as DNA: TGCAGCGTTGTCGTTGGCGGGAGGGGATCCTACAATGAGCAGTTCTTC.

This clonotype has only a few counts. CDR3 nucleotide sequence: TGCAGCGTCGCCCCTTCCCCGGCGGGGGAACTGTTTTTT. The encoded protein is CSVAPSPAGELFF. V usage is TRBV29-1 and J usage is TRBJ1-4; possible D gene TRBD1, 5 bases. Germline V gene data show CDR1 as SQVTM and CDR2 as ANQGSEA. V was trimmed by 6 bases and J by 12 bases, leaving 20 bases between them. This CDR3 spans 13 amino acids.

This clonotype has just a few counts. CDR3 protein: CASSLFGREVSEQYF. For the CDR3, the DNA is TGTGCCAGCAGCCTCTTCGGGCGGGAGGTTTCCGAGCAGTACTTC. The genes are TRBV7-2 and TRBJ2-5; 8 bases are shared with TRBD2. The DNA end favors TRBJ2-7, so the J call may be wrong. Germline V lookup: CDR1 SGHTA, CDR2 FQGNSA. The CDR3 runs to 15 residues.

The chain carries TRBV14 and TRBJ2-3; D is perhaps TRBD1 (6 bases). CDR1 and CDR2 from the germline V gene are SGHDN and FVKESK. This CDR3 is 14 amino acids long. V lost 4 bases to trimming and J lost 6 bases, with 14 bases between them. CDR3 bases: TGTGCCAGCAGCCTCGTGGGGGCTGCGGATACGCAGTATTTT. Translating it yields CASSLVGAADTQYF.

The V call is TRBV20-1, the J call TRBJ2-4; D possibly matches TRBD1 or TRBD2 (5 bases each). This CDR3 spans 13 amino acids. CDR1 is DFQATT and CDR2 is SNEGSKA in the germline V gene (reference sequence). The V gene lost 6 bases and the J gene lost 8 bases, with 17 bases spanning the gap. This chain's CDR3 is CSAAIGGADIQYF. The DNA of the CDR3 is TGCAGTGCCGCGATTGGGGGTGCGGACATTCAGTACTTC.

The chain links TRBV29-1 to TRBJ1-2; 10 bases agree with TRBD1. CDR1 SQVTM and CDR2 ANQGSEA come from the germline V gene. V trimming: 6 bases; J trimming: 5 bases; junction bases outside the gene matches: 21. This CDR3 has 18 residues. CDR3 residues: CSVGLYRGNGTGEYGYTF. CDR3 bases: TGCAGCGTGGGCCTTTACCGAGGAAACGGGACAGGGGAATATGGCTACACCTTC.

Concerning this clonotype itself: At one end, the junction sequence differs from germline, possibly due to a read error. CDR3 region: CASSLDPEGRNEQLF. CDR3 nucleotides: TGTGCCAGCAGCTTAGATCCCGAGGGTCGGAATGAGCAGCTCTTC. The rearrangement uses TRBV7-6 and TRBJ2-1, with D possibly matching TRBD2 (5 bases). The germline V gene has CDR1 SGHVS and CDR2 FNYEAQ. The CDR3 length is 15 residues. Combining the CDR3 with reference TRBV7-6 and TRBJ2-1 gives the whole variable domain GAGVSQSPRYKVTKRGQDVALRCDPISGHVSLYWYRQALGQGPEFLTYFNYEAQQDKSGLPNDRFSAERPEGSISTLTIQRTEQRDSAMYRCASSLDPEGRNEQLFGPGTRLTVL.

The chain carries TRBV12-3 or TRBV12-4 and TRBJ2-1; D gene unclear. V was clipped by 5 bases and J by 2 bases, with 7 bases between them. The CDR3 has 13 residues. In DNA form, the CDR3 reads TGTGCCAGCAGTGGCCCGGCCTACAATGAGCAGTTCTTC. Translation: CASSGPAYNEQFF.

This chain links TRBV29-1 with TRBJ2-1; 8 bases agree with TRBD2. The CDR3 covers 16 residues. The germline gives CDR1 SQVTM, CDR2 ANQGSEA. J lost 9 bases, V lost 7 bases, and 20 bases had no gene match. The CDR3 loop reads CSAVLLTSEAHAEQFF. The CDR3 DNA is TGCAGCGCTGTGCTTTTGACTAGCGAGGCTCACGCTGAGCAGTTCTTC.

This chain connects TRBV28 to TRBJ2-2; D may be TRBD2 (5 bases). The ends were cut back, 7 bases at V and 3 bases at J, with 12 bases in the middle. Germline V lookup: CDR1 MDHEN, CDR2 SYDVKM. The CDR3 is made up of 14 amino acids. The DNA for the CDR3 is TGTGCCAGCACCGACGGCGGGTACACCGGGGAGCTGTTTTTT. Its translation: CASTDGGYTGELFF.

V and J are TRBV11-2 and TRBJ2-5; a possible D gene is TRBD2 (6 bases). Trimming pared 5 bases from V and 2 bases from J, leaving 21 bases between. Germline loops: CDR1 SGHAT, CDR2 FQNNGV. There are 17 residues in the CDR3. The CDR3 sequence is CASSLGFGGMGQETQYF. CDR3 nucleotides: TGTGCCAGCAGCCTGGGGTTTGGGGGGATGGGACAAGAGACCCAGTACTTC.

This clonotype was detected a few times. The chain joins TRBV25-1 to TRBJ2-7; D unclear. CDR1 and CDR2 (germline): MGHDK, SYGVNS. The CDR3 sequence is 14 residues long. Trimming stripped 3 bases from V and 2 bases from J, with 11 bases between. The CDR3, as DNA: TGTGCCAGCAGTGATTCGGCGAATGCCTACGAGCAGTACTTC. Protein: CASSDSANAYEQYF.

The CDR3 region is CASSLDLSPYEQYF. CDR3 nucleotides: TGCGCCAGCAGCCTAGACCTGTCGCCCTACGAGCAGTACTTC. This chain links TRBV4-1 with TRBJ2-7; D is unclear. CDR1 and CDR2 from the germline V gene are MGHRA and YSYEKL. V gave up 4 bases and J gave up 2 bases, with 12 bases separating them. This CDR3 is 14 amino acids long.

The chain employs TRBV12-3 or TRBV12-4 and TRBJ1-4; D is uncertain. The CDR3 runs to 14 residues. Trimming shortened V by 5 bases and J by 0 bases, and 7 bases separated the two germline ends. The CDR3 sequence: CASSPAATNEKLFF. CDR3 sequence (DNA): TGTGCCAGCAGTCCCGCTGCAACTAATGAAAAACTGTTTTTT.

The sample holds a few counts of this clonotype. J is TRBJ2-1 and V is TRBV29-1; TRBD2 aligns across 11 bases. Germline trimming cut 1 base from V and 6 bases from J; bases unmatched to any gene: 8. The CDR3 contains 16 residues. Germline V CDR1 and CDR2: SQVTM, ANQGSEA. CDR3 sequence reads: CSVEGGQLAGVNEQFF. In DNA form, the CDR3 reads TGCAGCGTTGAAGGGGGTCAACTAGCGGGGGTCAATGAGCAGTTCTTC.

This clonotype was observed a few times. The rearrangement uses TRBV4-1 and TRBJ1-2; 8 bases map to TRBD1. With V trimmed by 6 bases and J by 3 bases, 12 bases remained unmatched. Germline V lookup: CDR1 MGHRA, CDR2 YSYEKL. This CDR3 region has 16 residues. The CDR3: CASSDPDRVTDYGYTF. Written as DNA, the CDR3 is TGCGCCAGCAGTGACCCGGACAGGGTCACTGACTATGGCTACACCTTC.

This clonotype was seen a few times. The V call is TRBV2, the J call TRBJ1-3; 7 bases match TRBD1. After removal of 9 bases from V and 4 bases from J, the junction contained 12 bases not matched to a gene. The CDR3 covers 15 residues. CDR1 is SNHLY, CDR2 FYNNEI, per germline. This CDR3 reads CASRLEQGIGNTIYF. In nucleotides, the CDR3 is TGTGCCAGTCGACTTGAACAGGGGATCGGAAACACCATATATTTT.

This clonotype was seen a few times. The V call is TRBV7-2, the J call TRBJ1-5; TRBD1 might be the D (5 bases). The CDR3 is 16 residues long. With 0 bases removed from V and 3 bases from J, the gap between germline ends came to 12 bases. Germline V gene data show CDR1 as SGHTA and CDR2 as FQGNSA. In DNA form, the CDR3 reads TGTGCCAGCAGCTTAGCGCTGGGGCGGTCCAATCAGCCCCAGCATTTT. Amino acid sequence: CASSLALGRSNQPQHF.

The chain is built from TRBV20-1 and TRBJ2-5; D is ambiguous. The CDR3 consists of 11 residues. V shed 0 bases and J shed 5 bases, with 4 bases lying between them. In germline, CDR1 is DFQATT, CDR2 SNEGSKA (reference sequence). The CDR3 region is CSAREHETQYF. The CDR3 DNA is TGCAGTGCTAGAGAACACGAGACCCAGTACTTC.

The CDR3 sequence: CATKEWESYEQYF. In nucleotides, the CDR3 is TGTGCCACGAAAGAATGGGAGTCCTACGAGCAGTACTTC. The chain uses TRBV10-3 and TRBJ2-7; D may be TRBD2 (5 bases). Germline V lookup: CDR1 ENHRY, CDR2 SYGVKD. The CDR3 consists of 13 residues. The V and J ends lost 10 bases and 1 base respectively, with 14 bases between them.

Details on this clonotype: One base away lies a much larger clone, so this may be a sequencing read error. The chain carries TRBV3-1 and TRBJ2-7; possible D gene TRBD2, 6 bases. CDR3 size: 12 residues. The germline V and J ends were trimmed by 6 bases and 3 bases, with 9 bases remaining between them. Germline-derived CDR1 and CDR2 are LGHDT and YNNKEL (reference sequence). The CDR3 region is CASSRGIYEQYF. CDR3 DNA sequence: TGTGCCAGCAGTCGGGGGATCTACGAGCAGTACTTC.

Worth noting for this clonotype: At one end, the junction sequence differs from germline, possibly due to a read error. The J gene is TRBJ2-7, the V gene TRBV4-2; 12 bases agree with TRBD1. CDR1 and CDR2 from the germline V gene are LGHNA and YNFKEQ. The CDR3 covers 15 residues. CDR3 DNA: TGTGCCGGCAGCCCGGGACAGGGGGCGACCTACGAGCAGTACTTC. Its translation is CAGSPGQGATYEQYF.

This chain joins TRBV12-3 or TRBV12-4 and TRBJ2-5, with D maybe TRBD1 (5 bases). V was trimmed by 7 bases and J by 5 bases, leaving 14 bases between them. The CDR3 is 13 amino acids. Here the CDR3 reads CASKVAGLETQYF. As DNA, the CDR3 is TGTGCCAGCAAGGTAGCAGGGTTGGAGACCCAGTACTTC.

A few counts support this clonotype. The chain has TRBV11-3 and TRBJ1-4, with TRBD1 matching over 8 bases. CDR1 is SGHNT and CDR2 is YENEEA in the germline V gene. V was clipped by 5 bases and J by 3 bases; unmatched bases: 8. The CDR3 runs 16 residues. CDR3 sequence: CASSPRPGGSNEKLFF. In DNA, the CDR3 is TGTGCCAGCAGCCCCCGGCCAGGGGGCTCTAATGAAAAACTGTTTTTT.

A note on this clonotype: One junction end disagrees with the germline gene, perhaps due to a read error. The genes are TRBV3-1 and TRBJ1-2; possible D gene TRBD1, 6 bases. The CDR3 runs 13 residues. Looked up from germline, CDR1 is LGHDT and CDR2 is YNNKEL (reference sequence). The CDR3 nucleotides are TGTGCCTGCAGCCACACAGGGATCTATGGCCACACCTTC. It translates to CACSHTGIYGHTF. Supplemented by reference TRBV3-1 and TRBJ1-2, the full variable domain reads DTAVSQTPKYLVTQMGNDKSIKCEQNLGHDTMYWYKQDSKKFLKIMFSYNNKELIINETVPNRFSPKSPDKAHLNLHINSLELGDSAVYFCACSHTGIYGHTFGSGTRLTVV.

The chain has TRBV21-1 and TRBJ2-7; the D segment call TRBD1 is taken from the table without a DNA check. TRBV21-1 is labeled a pseudogene. This CDR3 comprises 15 residues. CDR3 sequence: CASMLGDRVPYEQYF. CDR3 in DNA: TGTGCCAGTATGCTTGGCGACAGGGTGCCCTACGAGCAGTACTTC.

This clonotype was detected only a few times. CDR3 sequence: CASKRAGEPETQYF. DNA of the CDR3: TGTGCCAGCAAAAGGGCAGGGGAGCCAGAGACCCAGTACTTC. This chain uses TRBV6-5 with TRBJ2-5; D possibly corresponds to TRBD1 (6 bases). CDR1 is MNHEY and CDR2 is SVGAGI in the germline V gene. Trimming pared 7 bases from V and 4 bases from J, leaving 16 bases between. The CDR3 runs 14 residues.

This rearrangement joins TRBV5-1 to TRBJ2-7, with D uncertain. CDR1 and CDR2 (germline): SGHRS, YFSETQ. Trimming pared 6 bases from V and 3 bases from J, leaving 13 bases between. This CDR3 has 13 residues. CDR3 loop: CASTTPDLYEQYF. Here the CDR3 DNA reads TGCGCCAGCACCACTCCGGACCTCTACGAGCAGTACTTC.

The chain combines TRBV29-1 with TRBJ2-7, with TRBD2 as a possible D gene (6 bases). The CDR3 runs to 12 residues. Per the germline V gene, CDR1 is SQVTM and CDR2 is ANQGSEA. Trimming removed 6 bases at V and 4 bases at J, with 13 bases between. The chain's CDR3 is CSVGGLWYEQYF. In nucleotides, the CDR3 is TGCAGCGTGGGGGGTTTGTGGTACGAGCAGTACTTC.

This clonotype was found a few times. The V call is TRBV29-1, the J call TRBJ2-5, with 10 bases lining up with TRBD1. The CDR3 contains 15 residues. Trimming removed 6 bases from V and 3 bases from J; junction bases left unmatched: 10. CDR1 is SQVTM and CDR2 is ANQGSEA in the germline V gene. The CDR3 protein is CSVGSRQGAKETQYF. The CDR3, as DNA: TGCAGCGTCGGATCTCGACAGGGGGCTAAAGAGACCCAGTACTTC.

The V and J genes are TRBV28 and TRBJ1-1; D perhaps matches TRBD1 (5 bases). Germline CDR1 reads MDHEN; CDR2 reads SYDVKM. CDR3 size: 16 residues. The germline V and J ends were trimmed by 2 bases and 3 bases, with 16 bases remaining between them. CDR3 residues: CASSLRFRVAYTEAFF. CDR3 DNA: TGTGCCAGCAGTTTAAGGTTCAGGGTGGCGTACACTGAAGCTTTCTTT.

The table lists this clonotype with a few counts. The chain couples TRBV6-1 to TRBJ2-6; the D gene could be TRBD1 or TRBD2 (5 bases each). V shed 7 bases and J shed 0 bases, with 13 bases lying between them. CDR1 and CDR2 from the germline V gene are MNHNS and SASEGT. CDR3 length equals 16 residues. CDR3 sequence reads: CASTGTESSGANVLTF. CDR3 nucleotides: TGTGCCAGCACCGGGACGGAGAGCTCTGGGGCCAACGTCCTGACTTTC.